Sequencing of this T cell receptor (beta chain) was carried out in a study of memory CD4+ T cells and cytomegalovirus serostatus. Single viable CD3+CD4+CD8-CD45RO+ cells were sorted as the memory CD4+ T cells. In its sample, this clone was seen a few times. CDR3 length: 13 amino acids. V lost 6 bases, J lost 7 bases, and 15 bases lay in between. CDR1 is SNHLY, CDR2 FYNNEI, per germline. The table came from immunoSEQ multiplex PCR; TCRdb's copy has only in-frame clones and leaves some out. The repertoire consists of about 52,000 clones, with approximately 80% occurring once and the leading ten covering roughly 1.4%.

This TCR came from an adult in good health and CMV-seropositive. The source material was memory CD4+ T cells from blood. The chain combines TRBV2 with TRBJ1-2; D is undetermined. The CDR3 DNA reads TGTGCCAGCAGGATAGGATCTGCGGTTGGCTACACCTTC. Translated, it gives CASRIGSAVGYTF.